This T cell receptor beta chain was obtained from a study of identical twins. One entry per CDR3 protein, called by TCRdb with MiXCR from the 5' RACE reads. The sample lists 1.5 million to 2 million distinct CDR3 sequences; roughly a third were seen once. Healthy Caucasians supplied all donations. This clonotype was detected a few times. V was shortened by 4 bases and J by 3 bases, with 13 bases between the two germline ends. Germline V CDR1 and CDR2: SNHLY, FYNNEI. The CDR3 contains 14 residues. The TCR originated in a newborn girl in good health. The sample comprised cord blood. The gene calls are TRBV2 and TRBJ2-7; D may match TRBD1 or TRBD2 (6 bases each). The DNA of the CDR3 is TGTGCCAGCAGTGGTGGTAGGGGGGTCTACGAGCAGTACTTC. Residues: CASSGGRGVYEQYF. Using reference TRBV2 and TRBJ2-7 for the parts outside the CDR3, the full variable domain is EPEVTQTPSHQVTQMGQEVILRCVPISNHLYFYWYRQILGQKVEFLVSFYNNEISEKSEIFDDQFSVERPDGSNFTLKIRSTKLEDSAMYFCASSGGRGVYEQYFGPGTRLTVT.